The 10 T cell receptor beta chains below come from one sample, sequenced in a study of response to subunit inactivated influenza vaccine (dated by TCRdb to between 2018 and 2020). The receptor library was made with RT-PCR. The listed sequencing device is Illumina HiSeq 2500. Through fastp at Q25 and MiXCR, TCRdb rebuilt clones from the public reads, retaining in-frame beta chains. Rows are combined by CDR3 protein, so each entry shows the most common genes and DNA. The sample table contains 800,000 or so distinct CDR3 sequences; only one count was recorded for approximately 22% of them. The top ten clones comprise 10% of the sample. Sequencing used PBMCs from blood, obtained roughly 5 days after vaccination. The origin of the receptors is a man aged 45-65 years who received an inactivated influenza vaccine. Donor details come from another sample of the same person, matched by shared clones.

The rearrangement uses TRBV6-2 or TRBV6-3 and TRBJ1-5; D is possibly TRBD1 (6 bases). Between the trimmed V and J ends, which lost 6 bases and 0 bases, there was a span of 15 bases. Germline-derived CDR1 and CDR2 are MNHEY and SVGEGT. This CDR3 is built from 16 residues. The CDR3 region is CASRRGRGISNQPQHF. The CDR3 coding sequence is TGTGCCAGCAGAAGAGGCAGGGGCATTAGCAATCAGCCCCAGCATTTT.

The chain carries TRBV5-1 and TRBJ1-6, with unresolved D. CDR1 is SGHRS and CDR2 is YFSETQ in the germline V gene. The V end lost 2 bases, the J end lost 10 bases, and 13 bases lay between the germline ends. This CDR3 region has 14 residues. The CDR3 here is CASSLSPFGSPLHF. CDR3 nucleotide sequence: TGCGCCAGCAGCTTAAGTCCCTTTGGATCACCCCTCCACTTT. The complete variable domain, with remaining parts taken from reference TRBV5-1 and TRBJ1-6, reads KAGVTQTPRYLIKTRGQQVTLSCSPISGHRSVSWYQQTPGQGLQFLFEYFSETQRNKGNFPGRFSGRQFSNSRSEMNVSTLELGDSALYLCASSLSPFGSPLHFGNGTRLTVT.

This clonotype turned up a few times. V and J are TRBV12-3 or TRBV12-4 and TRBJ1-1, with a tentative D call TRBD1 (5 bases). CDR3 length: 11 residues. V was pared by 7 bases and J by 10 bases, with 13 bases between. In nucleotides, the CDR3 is TGTGCCAGCATATCGGGGCGGGTAGCTTTCTTT. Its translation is CASISGRVAFF.

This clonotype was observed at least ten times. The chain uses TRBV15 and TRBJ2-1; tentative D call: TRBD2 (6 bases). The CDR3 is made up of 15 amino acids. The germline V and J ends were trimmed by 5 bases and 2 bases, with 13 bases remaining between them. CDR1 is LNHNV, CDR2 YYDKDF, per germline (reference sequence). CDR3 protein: CATSSRGSPYNEQFF. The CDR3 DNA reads TGTGCCACCAGCTCCCGGGGGAGTCCCTACAATGAGCAGTTCTTC.

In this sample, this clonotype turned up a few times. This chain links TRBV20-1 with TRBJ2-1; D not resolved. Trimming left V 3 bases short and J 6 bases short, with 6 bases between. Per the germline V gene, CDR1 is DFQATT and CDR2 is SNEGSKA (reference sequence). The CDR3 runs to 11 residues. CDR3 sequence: CSASGRNEQFF. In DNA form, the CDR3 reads TGCAGTGCTAGTGGGCGCAATGAGCAGTTCTTC.

In DNA, the CDR3 is TGCGCCAGCAGCGGGAGACAGTCTAGCACAGATACGCAGTATTTT. Its protein is CASSGRQSSTDTQYF. This chain joins TRBV5-1 and TRBJ2-3, with D perhaps matching TRBD1 or TRBD2 (5 bases each). The CDR3 sequence is 15 residues long. Germline CDR1 SGHRS, CDR2 YFSETQ. Trimming removed 4 bases at V and 0 bases at J, with 12 bases between.

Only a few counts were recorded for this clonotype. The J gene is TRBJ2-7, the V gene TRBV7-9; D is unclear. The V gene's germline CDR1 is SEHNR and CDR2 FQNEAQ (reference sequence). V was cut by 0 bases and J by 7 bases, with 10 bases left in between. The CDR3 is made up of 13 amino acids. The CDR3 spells CASSLAAKREQYF. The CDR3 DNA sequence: TGTGCCAGCAGCTTAGCGGCGAAAAGGGAGCAGTACTTC.

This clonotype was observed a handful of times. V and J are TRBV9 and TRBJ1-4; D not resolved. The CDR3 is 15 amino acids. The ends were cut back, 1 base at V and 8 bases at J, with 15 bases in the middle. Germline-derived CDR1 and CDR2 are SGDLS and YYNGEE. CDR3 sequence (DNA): TGTGCCAGCAGCGTAACGGGCAGTGTTGGGGAAAAACTGTTTTTT. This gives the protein CASSVTGSVGEKLFF. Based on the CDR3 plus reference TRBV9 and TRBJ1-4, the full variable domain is DSGVTQTPKHLITATGQRVTLRCSPRSGDLSVYWYQQSLDQGLQFLIQYYNGEERAKGNILERFSAQQFPDLHSELNLSSLELGDSALYFCASSVTGSVGEKLFFGSGTQLSVL.

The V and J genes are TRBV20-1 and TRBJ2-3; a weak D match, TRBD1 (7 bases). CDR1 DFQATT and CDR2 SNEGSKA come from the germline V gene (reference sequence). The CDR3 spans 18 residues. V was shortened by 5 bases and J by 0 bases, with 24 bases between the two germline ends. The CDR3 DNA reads TGCAGTGCTCACCCCAGGGGGGCCTTAATTACTAGCACAGATACGCAGTATTTT. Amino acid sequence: CSAHPRGALITSTDTQYF.

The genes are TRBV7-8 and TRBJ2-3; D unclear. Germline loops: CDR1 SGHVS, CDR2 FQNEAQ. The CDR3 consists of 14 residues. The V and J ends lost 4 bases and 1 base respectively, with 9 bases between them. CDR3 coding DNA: TGTGCCAGCAGCTCTGACATGGGCACAGATACGCAGTATTTT. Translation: CASSSDMGTDTQYF.